The 10 T cell receptor beta chains in this list originate from one sample, sequenced in a study of blood T cell repertoires in COVID-19. The table came from immunoSEQ multiplex PCR; TCRdb's copy has only in-frame clones and leaves some out. The sample holds 150,000 to 180,000 clones, around 84% seen once. The sample consisted of peripheral blood. The receptors here all came from a woman aged 55-70 years with COVID-19, enrolled during active disease.

Written as DNA, the CDR3 is TGTGCCAGCTCACGCGCCGACTATGGCTACACCTTC. The encoded protein is CASSRADYGYTF. This sequence joins TRBV18 and TRBJ1-2, with D uncertain. Trimming removed 4 bases at V and 3 bases at J, with 6 bases between. The CDR3 extends over 12 amino acids. Germline-derived CDR1 and CDR2 are KGHSH and LQKENI.

This clone was recorded only once. The chain uses TRBV5-6 and TRBJ1-5; D is possibly TRBD1 (5 bases). The ends were cut back, 1 base at V and 4 bases at J, with 12 bases in the middle. The germline gives CDR1 SGHDT, CDR2 YYEEEE. The CDR3 has 15 amino acids. The CDR3 is CASSLKEGPNQPQHF. DNA of the CDR3: TGTGCCAGCAGCTTGAAGGAGGGACCAAATCAGCCCCAGCATTTT.

The chain has TRBV2 and TRBJ2-1; 8 bases fit TRBD2. Trimming cost V 6 bases and J 0 bases; bases outside gene matches: 4. In germline, CDR1 is SNHLY, CDR2 FYNNEI. The CDR3 is 15 amino acids. This chain's CDR3 is CASSLTSVSYNEQFF. In DNA, the CDR3 is TGTGCCAGCAGCTTGACTAGCGTCTCCTACAATGAGCAGTTCTTC.

The rearrangement uses TRBV5-4 and TRBJ2-7, with a weak D call TRBD2 (6 bases). Germline V lookup: CDR1 SGHNT, CDR2 YYREEE (reference sequence). CDR3 length equals 15 residues. V shed 1 base and J shed 0 bases, with 11 bases lying between them. The chain's CDR3 is CASSLMWDSSYEQYF. CDR3 DNA: TGTGCCAGCAGCTTGATGTGGGACTCCTCCTACGAGCAGTACTTC. Together with reference TRBV5-4 and TRBJ2-7, the CDR3 gives the full variable domain: ETGVTQSPTHLIKTRGQQVTLRCSSQSGHNTVSWYQQALGQGPQFIFQYYREEENGRGNFPPRFSGLQFPNYSSELNVNALELDDSALYLCASSLMWDSSYEQYFGPGTRLTVT.

The chain links TRBV9 to TRBJ2-2; 7 positions match TRBD2. The CDR3 runs to 20 residues. Germline lookup yields CDR1 SGDLS and CDR2 YYNGEE. V was pared by 0 bases and J by 0 bases, with 14 bases of the junction left unmatched. The CDR3 protein is CASSVGEQVLGLANTGELFF. The CDR3 region has the DNA TGTGCCAGCAGCGTAGGGGAGCAGGTACTCGGACTAGCGAACACCGGGGAGCTGTTTTTT. Full variable domain (remainder filled in from reference TRBV9 and TRBJ2-2): DSGVTQTPKHLITATGQRVTLRCSPRSGDLSVYWYQQSLDQGLQFLIQYYNGEERAKGNILERFSAQQFPDLHSELNLSSLELGDSALYFCASSVGEQVLGLANTGELFFGEGSRLTVL.

The genes are TRBV6-5 and TRBJ1-6, with D possibly TRBD1 on 5 matching bases. Germline CDR1 is MNHEY and CDR2 is SVGAGI. V shed 8 bases and J shed 9 bases, with 20 bases lying between them. The CDR3 runs to 15 residues. CDR3 loop: CASQVARQGTSPLHF. CDR3 in DNA: TGTGCCAGCCAGGTTGCACGGCAGGGTACTTCACCCCTCCACTTT.

V usage is TRBV18 and J usage is TRBJ1-6; D call uncertain. V was trimmed by 2 bases and J by 4 bases, leaving 9 bases between them. Germline V CDR1 and CDR2: KGHSH, LQKENI. This CDR3 contains 15 residues. The CDR3 region is CASSPGRQYNSPLHF. In DNA, the CDR3 is TGTGCCAGCTCACCAGGCAGGCAATATAATTCACCCCTCCACTTT.

The chain joins TRBV4-1 to TRBJ1-2; D is uncertain. V lost 0 bases, J lost 7 bases, and 21 bases lay in between. Germline values: CDR1 MGHRA, CDR2 YSYEKL. This CDR3 spans 17 amino acids. The CDR3 reads CASSQDGGSASRSGYTF. The CDR3 region has the DNA TGCGCCAGCAGCCAAGATGGAGGGTCCGCTTCCCGGTCTGGCTACACCTTC.

V is TRBV3-1 (or the pseudogene TRBV3-2) and J is TRBJ1-2; D possibly corresponds to TRBD1 (5 bases). V was cut by 2 bases and J by 7 bases, with 14 bases left in between. CDR3 size: 14 residues. CDR1 is LGHDT, CDR2 YNNKEL, per germline (reference sequence). The chain's CDR3 is CASSQSGTRGGYTF. Written as DNA, the CDR3 is TGTGCCAGCAGCCAATCAGGGACTCGAGGTGGCTACACCTTC.

This chain joins TRBV7-6 and TRBJ1-3; 8 nucleotides match TRBD1. After removal of 2 bases from V and 1 base from J, the junction contained 13 bases not matched to a gene. Germline V CDR1 and CDR2: SGHVS, FNYEAQ. This CDR3 comprises 19 residues. The CDR3 loop is CASSLTPGQAFFSGNTIYF. CDR3 DNA: TGTGCCAGCAGCTTAACTCCGGGACAGGCCTTTTTTTCTGGAAACACCATATATTTT.